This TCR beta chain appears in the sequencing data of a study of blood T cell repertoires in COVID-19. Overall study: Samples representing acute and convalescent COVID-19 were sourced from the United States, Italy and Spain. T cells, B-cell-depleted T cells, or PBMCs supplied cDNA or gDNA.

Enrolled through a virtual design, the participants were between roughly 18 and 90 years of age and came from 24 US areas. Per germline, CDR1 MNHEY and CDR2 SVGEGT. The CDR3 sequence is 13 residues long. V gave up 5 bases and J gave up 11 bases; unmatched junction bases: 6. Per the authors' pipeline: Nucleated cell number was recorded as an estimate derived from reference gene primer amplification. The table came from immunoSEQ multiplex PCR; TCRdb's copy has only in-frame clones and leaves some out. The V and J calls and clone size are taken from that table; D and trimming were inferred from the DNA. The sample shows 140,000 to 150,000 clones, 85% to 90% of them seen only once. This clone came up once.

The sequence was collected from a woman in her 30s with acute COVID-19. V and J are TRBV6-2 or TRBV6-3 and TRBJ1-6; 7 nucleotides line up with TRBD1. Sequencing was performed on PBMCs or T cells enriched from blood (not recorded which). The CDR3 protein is CASSGQVGAPLHF. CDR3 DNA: TGTGCCAGCAGTGGACAGGTCGGGGCACCCCTCCACTTT.